The following is a T cell receptor (beta chain) sequence with its context. This sample was included in a study of T cell changes during pregnancy in multiple sclerosis. Profiling relied on immunoSEQ multiplex PCR, and the TCRdb table lists in-frame clones only, not all of them. The sample carries about 50,000 clones, roughly 92% recorded once. The source was CD4+ T cells from peripheral blood mononuclear cells, collected in the third trimester of pregnancy. The receptor's source is a female donor with multiple sclerosis, enrolled in a pregnancy study.

Here the CDR3 reads CASSQDGQGNQPQHF. DNA of the CDR3: TGCGCCAGCAGCCAAGATGGACAGGGTAATCAGCCCCAGCATTTT. This chain joins TRBV4-1 and TRBJ1-5; 8 bases are shared with TRBD1. The CDR3 totals 15 residues. CDR1 and CDR2 (germline): MGHRA, YSYEKL. Losses at the gene ends were 0 bases for V and 4 bases for J; bases not matched to a gene: 2.